Included here is one T cell receptor beta chain sequence, with context. What it binds is not known. These data originate in a study of shared clonotypes between healthy human individuals. Background on the study: Donors consisted of two women and a few men between 18 and 49.

Study results and caveats: Memory subsets generally showed lower estimated richness than naive subsets. Sharing across a handful of donors was seen in around 5% of naive CD4 clonotypes.

A roughly 200 ng quantity of DNA, tens of thousands of T cell genomes, went into the sorted-subset replicate PCRs. TCRdb's copy holds only in-frame clones and misses some; the assay was immunoSEQ multiplex PCR. The sample records fewer than 800,000 clones, about 90% being singletons. CD45RO-negative CD8 cells positively selected for CCR7 made up the naive population, which excluded terminally differentiated effector memory CD45RA+ cells. Germline V gives CDR1 MDHEN, CDR2 SYDVKM. V was clipped by 9 bases and J by 3 bases, with 6 bases between them. The CDR3 is 11 residues long. The genes are TRBV28 and TRBJ2-1; no clear D. The sequenced sample was naive CD8+ T cells sorted from blood. The receptor was isolated from a young man in good health. CDR3 protein: CASAIYNEQFF. CDR3 DNA sequence: TGTGCCAGTGCCATCTACAATGAGCAGTTCTTC.